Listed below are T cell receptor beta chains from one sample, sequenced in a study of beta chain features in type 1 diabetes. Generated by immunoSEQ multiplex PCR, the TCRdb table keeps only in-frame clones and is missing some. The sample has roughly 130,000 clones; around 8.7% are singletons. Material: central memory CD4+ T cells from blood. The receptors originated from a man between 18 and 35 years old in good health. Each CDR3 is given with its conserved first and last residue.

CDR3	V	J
CASSHRTGDEQYF	TRBV4-1	NA
CASSLGGSGNTIYF	TRBV7-2	TRBJ1-3
CAWTGGAYGYTF	TRBV30	TRBJ1-2
CASSPRVTSGYNEQFF	TRBV9	TRBJ2-1
CASSLTGFGANVLTF	TRBV6-5	TRBJ2-6
CASSLDGQGAWGYTF	TRBV5-1	TRBJ1-2
CASSLQGRGETQYF	TRBV7-2	TRBJ2-5
CASSSGELETGELFF	TRBV5-1	TRBJ2-2
CASSIGHNNNEQFF	TRBV19	TRBJ2-1
CASSRQGGGAPPYNEQFF	TRBV4-3	TRBJ2-1
CATESSYEQYF	TRBV2	TRBJ2-7
CASSIVGTSAMNTEAFF	TRBV19	TRBJ1-1
CASSSAGTGLAGELFF	TRBV5-1	TRBJ2-2
CASSLGDRNTGELFF	TRBV7-2	TRBJ2-2
CASSAGQGGYYEQYF	TRBV5-1	TRBJ2-7
CASSQSGGEAKNIQYF	TRBV23-1	TRBJ2-4
CASSLVGGQETQYF	TRBV5-1	TRBJ2-5
CASSTGLAGGTDTQYF	TRBV7-2	TRBJ2-3
CASSRTGGGATDTQYF	TRBV7-9	TRBJ2-3